The source of this TCR beta chain is a study of OX40 agonist ivuxolimab in advanced cancers. The data were produced by immunoSEQ multiplex PCR, yet TCRdb's version contains in-frame clones alone and is incomplete. Of approximately 92,000 clones detected, around 94% appear once; the ten largest clones hold less than 0.2%. Exclusion applied to patients with autoimmune disease history or systemic immunosuppression. Sequencing used CD4+ or CD8+ T cells sorted from blood, obtained in a trial of the OX40 agonist ivuxolimab. The sequence was collected from an adult with an advanced solid tumor such as melanoma, head and neck, liver or kidney cancer.

CDR3 sequence reads: CASRGGQIPSYEQYF. The CDR3 nucleotides read TGCGCCAGCAGAGGGGGACAGATCCCCTCCTACGAGCAGTACTTC. J is TRBJ2-7 and V is TRBV10-2; 7 bases agree with TRBD1. From germline, CDR1 is WSHSY and CDR2 SAAADI. The CDR3 spans 15 residues. The V and J ends lost 6 bases and 0 bases, in that order; junction bases with no gene match: 8.